This T cell receptor (beta chain) came from a study of tumor-infiltrating lymphocytes in oesophageal squamous cell carcinoma. This clonotype was seen at least ten times. A single record per CDR3 protein comes from TCRdb applying MiXCR to the PCR reads. Of 15,000 to 20,000 distinct CDR3 sequences in the sample, around 43% were seen once. The CDR3 is 16 amino acids. The V end lost 2 bases, the J end lost 1 base, and 12 bases lay between the germline ends. Germline CDR1 MNHNY, CDR2 SVGAGI (reference sequence). Sequenced material: normal esophageal tissue next to the tumor. The V and J genes are TRBV6-6 and TRBJ2-1; D is uncertain. The TCR was taken from a female donor with esophageal squamous cell carcinoma. CDR3 region: CASSYPLSLSYNEQFF. In nucleotides, the CDR3 is TGTGCCAGCAGTTACCCATTAAGCCTTTCCTACAATGAGCAGTTCTTC.